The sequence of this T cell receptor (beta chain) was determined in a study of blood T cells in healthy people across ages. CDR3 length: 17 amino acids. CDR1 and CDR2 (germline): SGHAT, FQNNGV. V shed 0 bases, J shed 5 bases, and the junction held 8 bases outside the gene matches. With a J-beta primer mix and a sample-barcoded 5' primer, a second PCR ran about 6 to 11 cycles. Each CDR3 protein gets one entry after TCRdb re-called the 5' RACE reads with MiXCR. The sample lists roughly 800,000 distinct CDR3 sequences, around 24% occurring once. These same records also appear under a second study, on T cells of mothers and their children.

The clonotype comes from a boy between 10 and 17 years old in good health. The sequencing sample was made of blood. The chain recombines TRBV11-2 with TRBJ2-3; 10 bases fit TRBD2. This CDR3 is CASSLDWPSGGKDTQYF. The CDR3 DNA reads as TGTGCCAGCAGCTTAGATTGGCCTAGCGGGGGAAAAGATACGCAGTATTTT.